This passage covers 29 T cell receptor beta chains from one sample sequenced in a study of T cells in Graves' hyperthyroidism and ophthalmopathy. It was RNA transcripts that yielded the amplified TCR beta CDR3 regions. Initially, a first-round RT-PCR of the TCR CDR3 employed the HTBI primer set. TCRdb used MiXCR to reprocess the multiplex PCR reads, holding one entry per CDR3 protein. The table lists around 580,000 distinct CDR3 sequences, 46% of them singletons. Sequenced material: peripheral blood or thyroid tissue (not recorded which). These receptors all come from a woman under 30 with Graves' hyperthyroidism.

The sample holds many counts of this clonotype. This chain uses TRBV9 with TRBJ2-1, with 9 nucleotides matching TRBD2. The CDR3 extends over 15 amino acids. With V trimmed by 3 bases and J by 5 bases, 6 bases remained unmatched. CDR1 is SGDLS and CDR2 is YYNGEE in the germline V gene. The CDR3 nucleotides are TGTGCCAGCAGCGATAGCGGGAGCGGGCACAATGAGCAGTTCTTC. Residues: CASSDSGSGHNEQFF.

The chain uses TRBV12-3 or TRBV12-4 and TRBJ1-1, with D maybe TRBD1 (5 bases). Trimming cost V 3 bases and J 0 bases, with 26 bases left between them. The CDR3 consists of 20 residues. The CDR3 DNA is TGTGCCAGCAGTTTTAGGGAAAAGGCAGGGTTTAGTCCAGTGAACACTGAAGCTTTCTTT. Its translation: CASSFREKAGFSPVNTEAFF.

The V gene is TRBV7-9, the J gene TRBJ1-2, with D possibly TRBD1 on 6 matching bases. The length of the CDR3 is 12 residues. Germline loops: CDR1 SEHNR, CDR2 FQNEAQ (reference sequence). V dropped 11 bases and J dropped 4 bases, with 14 bases sitting between them. In DNA form, the CDR3 reads TGTGCCGCGGGGGGCTCCCTCTATGGCTACACCTTC. This encodes CAAGGSLYGYTF.

This clonotype was seen ten or more times. The chain carries TRBV7-8 and TRBJ2-7, with 13 positions matching TRBD2. V gave up 6 bases and J gave up 7 bases; unmatched junction bases: 12. Germline CDR1 is SGHVS and CDR2 is FQNEAQ. The CDR3 consists of 16 residues. The CDR3 DNA is TGTGCCAGCAGTCGTCTAGGGACTAGCGGGAATGGAGAGCAGTACTTC. This codes for CASSRLGTSGNGEQYF.

This clonotype was counted many times. The V gene is TRBV9, the J gene TRBJ1-6; D might be TRBD1 (6 bases). The V end lost 5 bases, the J end lost 0 bases, and 15 bases lay between the germline ends. The germline CDR1 and CDR2 sequences are SGDLS and YYNGEE. This CDR3 is 17 amino acids long. CDR3 sequence: CASSEGGASSYNSPLHF. The CDR3 DNA sequence: TGTGCCAGCAGTGAGGGGGGGGCAAGCTCCTATAATTCACCCCTCCACTTT.

This clonotype was observed many times. The genes are TRBV20-1 and TRBJ2-5, with D perhaps matching TRBD1 or TRBD2 (7 bases each). Trimming cost V 6 bases and J 3 bases, with 23 bases left between them. In germline, CDR1 is DFQATT, CDR2 SNEGSKA (reference sequence). The CDR3 has 16 residues. This CDR3 is CSAPRGGDRGEETQYF. The CDR3 DNA reads as TGCAGTGCACCTAGGGGGGGGGACAGAGGAGAAGAGACCCAGTACTTC.

A few counts support this clonotype. This chain connects TRBV6-2 or TRBV6-3 to TRBJ1-1; 7 nucleotides line up with TRBD1. Germline lookup yields CDR1 MNHEY and CDR2 SVGEGT. This CDR3 spans 14 amino acids. Trimming at V came to 10 bases and at J to 1 base, leaving 9 bases not matched to a gene. The CDR3 DNA follows: TGTGCCATCAGACAGGGATATGAGAACACTGAAGCTTTCTTT. It yields the protein CAIRQGYENTEAFF.

With respect to this clonotype: Compared with germline, one end of the junction differs, possibly owing to a read error. The chain has TRBV7-3 and TRBJ2-7; weak D call: TRBD1 (5 bases). CDR1 is SGHTA and CDR2 is FQGTGA in the germline V gene. The CDR3 totals 14 residues. CDR3 coding DNA: TGCGCCAGCAGCCAAGAACCCAGGGACTACGAGCAGTACTTC. Amino acids: CASSQEPRDYEQYF.

V gene TRBV10-2 combines with J gene TRBJ2-7, with 10 bases lining up with TRBD2. Losses at the gene ends were 11 bases for V and 2 bases for J; bases not matched to a gene: 18. Germline V gene data show CDR1 as WSHSY and CDR2 as SAAADI. This CDR3 region has 17 residues. The CDR3 loop is CAAQGSKSSGRTYEQYF. The CDR3 bases are TGCGCCGCCCAAGGGTCAAAATCTAGCGGGAGAACCTACGAGCAGTACTTC.

The chain joins TRBV25-1 to TRBJ1-1; D perhaps matches TRBD1 (5 bases). CDR1 and CDR2 (germline): MGHDK, SYGVNS. The length of the CDR3 is 16 residues. V was shortened by 6 bases and J by 1 base, with 18 bases between the two germline ends. The CDR3 sequence: CASRDLVGRENTEAFF. The CDR3, as DNA: TGTGCCAGCAGGGACCTCGTGGGGCGAGAGAACACTGAAGCTTTCTTT.

This clonotype was detected a few times. The V gene is TRBV6-5, the J gene TRBJ1-1, with TRBD1 identical over 8 bases. The CDR3 runs 14 residues. Trimming cost V 6 bases and J 6 bases; bases outside gene matches: 9. Germline-derived CDR1 and CDR2 are MNHEY and SVGAGI. The CDR3 loop reads CASRPPQGGAEAFF. The CDR3 DNA reads TGTGCCAGCAGACCACCACAGGGGGGGGCTGAAGCTTTCTTT.

This clonotype was counted ten times or more. The V call is TRBV3-1, the J call TRBJ2-5; 8 positions agree with TRBD2. The CDR3 is 13 amino acids. The V gene's germline CDR1 is LGHDT and CDR2 YNNKEL (reference sequence). V shed 4 bases, J shed 7 bases, and the junction held 5 bases outside the gene matches. DNA for the CDR3: TGTGCCAGCAGCCGAGGACTAGCAGGGACCCAGTACTTC. Translated: CASSRGLAGTQYF.

This clonotype was seen many times. The rearrangement uses TRBV27 and TRBJ1-6, with D unclear. This CDR3 has 14 amino acids. Trimming pared 0 bases from V and 10 bases from J, leaving 10 bases between. The germline V gene has CDR1 MNHEY and CDR2 SMNVEV (reference sequence). The CDR3 spells CASSLSRTGSPLHF. The CDR3 DNA reads TGTGCCAGCAGTTTATCACGAACTGGGTCACCCCTCCACTTT.

This clonotype has at least ten counts. The V call is TRBV5-5, the J call TRBJ2-7; TRBD2 is a possible D gene (5 bases). In germline, CDR1 is SGHKS, CDR2 YYEKEE (reference sequence). The ends were cut back, 4 bases at V and 2 bases at J, with 10 bases in the middle. The CDR3 length is 13 residues. CDR3 loop: CASSTSRAYEQYF. The CDR3 DNA reads TGTGCCAGCAGCACTTCGAGGGCCTACGAGCAGTACTTC.

The chain joins TRBV4-1 to TRBJ1-3; weak D call: TRBD1 (5 bases). Germline V gene sequence: CDR1 MGHRA, CDR2 YSYEKL. Trimming removed 6 bases from V and 4 bases from J, with 16 bases in between. The CDR3 contains 15 residues. CDR3 nucleotides: TGCGCCAGCAGTCGGGACTTCTCGGGCGGAAACACCATATATTTT. Translating it yields CASSRDFSGGNTIYF.

The chain combines TRBV10-2 with TRBJ1-2; D remains unclear. Germline values: CDR1 WSHSY, CDR2 SAAADI. V was cut by 0 bases and J by 4 bases, with 9 bases left in between. The CDR3 runs 14 residues. CDR3 nucleotide sequence: TGCGCCAGCAGTGAGTCCGGCAGGAGCTATGGCTACACCTTC. Translation: CASSESGRSYGYTF.

The chain uses TRBV7-2 and TRBJ2-5; D not certain. V dropped 6 bases and J dropped 4 bases, with 12 bases sitting between them. This CDR3 has 13 residues. Germline CDR1 and CDR2: SGHTA and FQGNSA. CDR3 in DNA: TGTGCCAGCAGTTCTTGGGGTGTAGAGACCCAGTACTTC. Its protein product is CASSSWGVETQYF.

On this clonotype: A read error is possible here, since a much larger clone lies one base away. The rearrangement joins TRBV5-1 to TRBJ2-2, with D tentatively TRBD1 (8 bases). From germline, CDR1 is SGHRS and CDR2 YFSETQ. The CDR3 length is 16 residues. CDR3 region: CASSPTGQGGTGGLFF. CDR3 nucleotide sequence: TGCGCCAGCAGCCCTACAGGACAGGGAGGGACCGGGGGGCTGTTTTTT.

The chain couples TRBV4-1 to TRBJ1-1; D ambiguous. V lost 3 bases, J lost 6 bases, and 17 bases lay in between. Germline V gene data show CDR1 as MGHRA and CDR2 as YSYEKL. The CDR3 is 15 amino acids. This CDR3 is CASSHPDGYPAEAFF. The CDR3 coding sequence is TGCGCCAGCAGCCACCCGGACGGGTATCCCGCTGAAGCTTTCTTT.

This clonotype was observed at least ten times. The chain links TRBV12-3 or TRBV12-4 to TRBJ2-7; 11 bases are shared with TRBD2. V trimming: 6 bases; J trimming: 5 bases; junction bases outside the gene matches: 12. The CDR3 length is 16 residues. The CDR3 loop reads CASSPLLAGGPDEQYF. The CDR3 DNA reads TGTGCCAGCAGCCCCCTTTTAGCGGGAGGGCCGGACGAGCAGTACTTC.

The V call is TRBV20-1, the J call TRBJ2-2; 9 nucleotides agree with TRBD2. Germline V lookup: CDR1 DFQATT, CDR2 SNEGSKA (reference sequence). The CDR3 has 16 residues. V shed 7 bases and J 3 bases; nucleotides not matched to a gene: 12. CDR3 in DNA: TGCAGTGTTCGGGCTAGCGGGAAGGTGGACACCGGGGAGCTGTTTTTT. Translated: CSVRASGKVDTGELFF.

The CDR3 sequence is CASSLGTGQRQPQHF. CDR3 nucleotide sequence: TGTGCCAGCAGCCTGGGGACAGGGCAACGACAGCCCCAGCATTTT. This chain uses TRBV6-6 with TRBJ1-5; 9 bases are a match to TRBD1. This CDR3 is 15 amino acids long. The J segment lost 7 bases and the V segment lost 6 bases, leaving 10 bases of the junction unmatched. CDR1 is MNHNY and CDR2 is SVGAGI in the germline V gene (reference sequence).

The chain recombines TRBV10-3 with TRBJ2-5; either TRBD1 or TRBD2 may fit D (7 bases each). V lost 7 bases to trimming and J lost 2 bases, with 11 bases between them. CDR1 is ENHRY, CDR2 SYGVKD, per germline. The length of the CDR3 is 13 residues. CDR3 protein: CAIKAGQQETQYF. CDR3 nucleotides: TGTGCCATCAAAGCGGGACAGCAAGAGACCCAGTACTTC.

This clonotype was observed many times. The rearrangement joins TRBV6-1 to TRBJ1-6, with TRBD1 as a possible D gene (6 bases). The ends were cut back, 3 bases at V and 10 bases at J, with 16 bases in the middle. This CDR3 is 15 amino acids long. Germline V gives CDR1 MNHNS, CDR2 SASEGT. The CDR3 loop reads CASSENAGARSPLHF. Written as DNA, the CDR3 is TGTGCCAGCAGTGAGAATGCAGGGGCCAGGTCACCCCTCCACTTT.

This clonotype was observed many times. The gene calls are TRBV10-3 and TRBJ1-2; 7 bases map to TRBD1. CDR3 length: 14 residues. After removal of 3 bases from V and 2 bases from J, the junction contained 3 bases not matched to a gene. CDR1 and CDR2 from the germline V gene are ENHRY and SYGVKD. The CDR3 sequence is CAISDLGQNYGYTF. CDR3 DNA sequence: TGTGCCATCAGTGACCTGGGACAGAACTATGGCTACACCTTC.

The genes are TRBV2 and TRBJ2-7; 8 bases align to TRBD2. With V trimmed by 5 bases and J by 3 bases, 9 bases remained unmatched. From germline, CDR1 is SNHLY and CDR2 FYNNEI. The length of the CDR3 is 15 residues. CDR3 in DNA: TGTGCCAGCAGTATGACTAGCGTGCAGTTCTACGAGCAGTACTTC. Residues: CASSMTSVQFYEQYF.

This clonotype was observed at least ten times. The V gene is TRBV20-1, the J gene TRBJ1-2, with no clear D. The germline gives CDR1 DFQATT, CDR2 SNEGSKA (reference sequence). The CDR3 length is 13 residues. Trimming left V 6 bases short and J 3 bases short, with 14 bases between. DNA of the CDR3: TGCAGTGCCGCCGCCCGGGATTACTATGGCTACACCTTC. Its translation is CSAAARDYYGYTF.

On this clonotype itself: This sequence may be a read error, since a much larger clone differs from it by one base. The chain recombines TRBV7-9 with TRBJ2-7; D ambiguous. This CDR3 has 15 amino acids. V gave up 1 base and J gave up 5 bases, with 15 bases separating them. CDR1 is SEHNR and CDR2 is FQNEAQ in the germline V gene (reference sequence). The CDR3 bases are TGTGCCAGCAGCTTAGACGGGCTTAACGGAAACGAGCAGTACTTC. Its translation: CASSLDGLNGNEQYF. The whole variable domain, remainder taken from reference TRBV7-9 and TRBJ2-7, is DTGVSQNPRHKITKRGQNVTFRCDPISEHNRLYWYRQTLGQGPEFLTYFQNEAQLEKSRLLSDRFSAERPKGSFSTLEIQRTEQGDSAMYLCASSLDGLNGNEQYFGPGTRLTVT.

This clonotype was seen once. The rearrangement joins TRBV5-5 to TRBJ1-1, with 9 bases aligning to TRBD1. The CDR3 runs to 16 residues. V was pared by 0 bases and J by 0 bases, with 3 bases of the junction left unmatched. Germline lookup yields CDR1 SGHKS and CDR2 YYEKEE (reference sequence). This chain's CDR3 is CASSLEGQGLNTEAFF. CDR3 nucleotide sequence: TGTGCCAGCAGCTTGGAGGGACAGGGCTTGAACACTGAAGCTTTCTTT.